This T cell receptor (beta chain) emerged from a study of blood T cell repertoires in COVID-19. At the level of the study: PBMCs, B-cell-depleted T cells, or T cells provided the cDNA or gDNA that made up the material.

Original data processing: Scientists estimated how many nucleated cells there were by amplifying reference gene primers. The data were produced by immunoSEQ multiplex PCR, yet TCRdb's version contains in-frame clones alone and is incomplete. That table furnishes V, J and clone size, whereas the DNA furnished D and trimming. The table has around 130,000 clones, less than 90% seen once. Germline values: CDR1 SGHTA, CDR2 FQGTGA. Between the trimmed V and J ends, which lost 5 bases and 5 bases, there was a span of 16 bases. The CDR3 has 15 amino acids. This clonotype was sampled from a man between 65 and 85 years old with acute or convalescent COVID-19. The genes are TRBV7-3 and TRBJ1-5; tentatively, D is TRBD1 (6 bases). Sequenced sample: peripheral blood. CDR3 nucleotide sequence: TGTGCCAGCAGCATGCCTACAGGGCACTATCAGCCCCAGCATTTT. Its translation is CASSMPTGHYQPQHF.